This note documents a single T cell receptor beta chain sequence. Its target is unknown. The CDR3 is 13 residues long. V trimming: 3 bases; J trimming: 4 bases; junction bases outside the gene matches: 2. The authors prepared the TCRbeta library with unique molecular identifiers. From the PCR reads, TCRdb called clonotypes with MiXCR, one entry per CDR3 protein. This sample has about 300,000 distinct CDR3 sequences, with roughly 7.8% found just once. The entry originates in a study of T-cell reconstitution after alpha-beta-depleted transplantation in children. Study-wide results and limits: T-cell counts and diversity at one year following transplant were attributed mainly to newly produced T cells. Reports say that about two months after transplant, the alpha-beta T cells came out of several hundred graft clones that had expanded.

Here the sequenced sample was peripheral blood, taken 360 days after TCRalphabeta/CD19-depleted stem cell transplant. The receptor was derived from a female patient aged 2 to 10 who had a stem cell transplant for Fanconi anemia, so the T cells may come from the graft donor. The rearrangement joins TRBV12-3 or TRBV12-4 to TRBJ1-2, with 7 bases fitting TRBD1. The CDR3 coding sequence is TGTGCCAGCAGTTTGACAGGGCGCTATGGCTACACCTTC. Translated: CASSLTGRYGYTF.